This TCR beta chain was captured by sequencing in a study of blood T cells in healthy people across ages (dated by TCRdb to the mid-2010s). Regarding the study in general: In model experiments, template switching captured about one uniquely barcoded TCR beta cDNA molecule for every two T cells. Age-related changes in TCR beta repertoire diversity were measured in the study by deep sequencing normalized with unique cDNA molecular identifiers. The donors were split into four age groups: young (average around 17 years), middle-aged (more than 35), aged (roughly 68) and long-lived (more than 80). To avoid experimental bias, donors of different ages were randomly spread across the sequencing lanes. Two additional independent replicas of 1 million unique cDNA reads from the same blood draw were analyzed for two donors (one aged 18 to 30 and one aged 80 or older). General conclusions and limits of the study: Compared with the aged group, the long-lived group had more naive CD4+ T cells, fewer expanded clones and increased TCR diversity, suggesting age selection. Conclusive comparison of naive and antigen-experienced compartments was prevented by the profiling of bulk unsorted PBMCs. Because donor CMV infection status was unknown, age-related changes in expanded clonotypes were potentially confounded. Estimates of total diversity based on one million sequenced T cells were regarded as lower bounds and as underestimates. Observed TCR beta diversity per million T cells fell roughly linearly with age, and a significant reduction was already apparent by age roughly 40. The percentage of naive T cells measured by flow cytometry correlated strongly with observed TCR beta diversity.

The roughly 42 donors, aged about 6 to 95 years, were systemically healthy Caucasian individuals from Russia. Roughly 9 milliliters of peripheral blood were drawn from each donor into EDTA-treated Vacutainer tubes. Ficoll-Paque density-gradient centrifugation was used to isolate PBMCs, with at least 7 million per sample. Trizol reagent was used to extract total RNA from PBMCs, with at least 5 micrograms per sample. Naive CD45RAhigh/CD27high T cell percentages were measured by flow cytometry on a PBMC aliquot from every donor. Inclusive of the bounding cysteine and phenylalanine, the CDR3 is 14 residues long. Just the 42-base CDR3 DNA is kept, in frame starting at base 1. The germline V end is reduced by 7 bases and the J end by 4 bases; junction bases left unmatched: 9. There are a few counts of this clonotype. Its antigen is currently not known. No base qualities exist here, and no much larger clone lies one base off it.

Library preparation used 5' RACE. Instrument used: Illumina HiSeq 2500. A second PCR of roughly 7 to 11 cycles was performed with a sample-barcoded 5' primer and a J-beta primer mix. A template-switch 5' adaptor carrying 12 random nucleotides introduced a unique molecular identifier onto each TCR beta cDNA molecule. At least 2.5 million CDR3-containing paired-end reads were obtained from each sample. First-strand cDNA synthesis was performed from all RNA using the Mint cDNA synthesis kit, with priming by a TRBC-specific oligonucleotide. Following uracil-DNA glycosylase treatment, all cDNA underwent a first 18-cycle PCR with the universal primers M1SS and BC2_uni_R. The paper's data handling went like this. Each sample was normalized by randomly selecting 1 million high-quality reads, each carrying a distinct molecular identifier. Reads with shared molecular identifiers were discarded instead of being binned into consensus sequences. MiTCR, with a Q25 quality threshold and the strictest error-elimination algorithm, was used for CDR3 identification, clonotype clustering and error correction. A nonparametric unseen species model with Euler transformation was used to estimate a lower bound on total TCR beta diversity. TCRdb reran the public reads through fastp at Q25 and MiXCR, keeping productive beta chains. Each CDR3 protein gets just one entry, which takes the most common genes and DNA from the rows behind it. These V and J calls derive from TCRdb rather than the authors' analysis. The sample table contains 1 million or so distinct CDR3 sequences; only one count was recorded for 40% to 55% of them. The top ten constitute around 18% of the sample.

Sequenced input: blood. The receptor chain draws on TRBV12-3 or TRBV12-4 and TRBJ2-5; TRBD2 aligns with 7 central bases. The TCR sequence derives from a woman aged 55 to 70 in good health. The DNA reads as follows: TGTGCCAGCACCACGCGATCGGGGGGAGAGACCCAGTACTTC. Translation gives CASTTRSGGETQYF.